This section outlines one TCR beta chain sequence together with its context. V gave up 0 bases and J gave up 4 bases, with 13 bases separating them. CDR1 is SGHRS and CDR2 is YFSETQ in the germline V gene. The CDR3 contains 15 residues. The entry originates in a study of blood T cell repertoires in COVID-19. Study-wide context: The United States, Italy and Spain were the sources of the acute and convalescent COVID-19 samples. The analysed material was cDNA or gDNA that came from T cells, B-cell-depleted T cells, or PBMCs.

In the authors' methods: Nucleated cell number was recorded as an estimate derived from reference gene primer amplification. The data were produced by immunoSEQ multiplex PCR, yet TCRdb's version contains in-frame clones alone and is incomplete. The V and J calls and clone size come from that table; D and trimming were worked out from the DNA. The table records around 100,000 clones, around 90% of them present only once. The sample was peripheral blood. The TCR comes from a woman aged 60-75 years with acute or convalescent COVID-19. The chain carries TRBV5-1 and TRBJ1-1; D not certain. CDR3 DNA: TGCGCCAGCAGCTTGGCCGGGGTAGGACCCACTGAAGCTTTCTTT. This encodes CASSLAGVGPTEAFF. Together with reference TRBV5-1 and TRBJ1-1, the CDR3 gives the full variable domain: KAGVTQTPRYLIKTRGQQVTLSCSPISGHRSVSWYQQTPGQGLQFLFEYFSETQRNKGNFPGRFSGRQFSNSRSEMNVSTLELGDSALYLCASSLAGVGPTEAFFGQGTRLTVV.